The 10 T cell receptor beta chains reported below all come from one sample, sequenced in a study of T cell repertoires in cytomegalovirus infection. These receptors have no known antigen. Via MiXCR, TCRdb re-called the reads, giving one row per CDR3 protein. In the table there are 380,000 or so distinct CDR3 sequences, roughly 34% of which are singletons. This sample comprised cultured PBMCs, obtained from culture after CMV antigen stimulation. The receptors were sampled from a human donor in good health (CMV status not recorded). Some clones in this sample may be carry-over from other donors' samples.

Here the CDR3 DNA reads TGCAGTGCTAGTGTACTAGCGGGGGGTCTGAGCTCCTACAATGAGCAGTTCTTC. Its protein product is CSASVLAGGLSSYNEQFF. The genes are TRBV20-1 and TRBJ2-1; 12 nucleotides agree with TRBD2. V lost 3 bases and J lost 0; bases outside the gene matches: 9. The CDR3 is 18 residues long. Germline V gene lookup returns CDR1 DFQATT and CDR2 SNEGSKA (reference sequence).

This clonotype occurred a few times. The rearrangement links TRBV20-1 to TRBJ2-1, with D tentatively TRBD2 (5 bases). The germline V and J ends were trimmed by 0 bases and 1 base, with 10 bases remaining between them. This CDR3 has 15 residues. Per the germline V gene, CDR1 is DFQATT and CDR2 is SNEGSKA (reference sequence). The CDR3 sequence is CSARDTPGSYNEQFF. In nucleotides, the CDR3 is TGCAGTGCTAGAGATACCCCGGGGTCCTACAATGAGCAGTTCTTC.

This clonotype was recorded a few times. J is TRBJ2-3 and V is TRBV20-1, with D perhaps TRBD1 or TRBD2 (5 bases each). Per germline, CDR1 DFQATT and CDR2 SNEGSKA (reference sequence). The CDR3 has 14 amino acids. Trimming pared 3 bases from V and 3 bases from J, leaving 13 bases between. The CDR3 region has the DNA TGCAGTGCTAGGAATCCCGGGGCGACAGATACGCAGTATTTT. It yields the protein CSARNPGATDTQYF.

The V and J genes are TRBV12-3 or TRBV12-4 and TRBJ1-1, with D possibly being TRBD1 (6 bases). V lost 4 bases, J lost 3 bases, and 21 bases lay in between. This CDR3 region has 17 residues. CDR3 loop: CASSSSPAGGLDTEAFF. The DNA for the CDR3 is TGTGCCAGCAGTTCCAGCCCCGCCGGGGGGCTGGACACTGAAGCTTTCTTT.

The chain couples TRBV12-3 or TRBV12-4 to TRBJ1-6; D gene uncertain. The CDR3 consists of 15 residues. The ends were cut back, 7 bases at V and 7 bases at J, with 17 bases in the middle. The CDR3 DNA reads TGTGCCAGCAACCTGGGTCCAGCTAGGAATTCACCCCTCCACTTT. It is translated as CASNLGPARNSPLHF.

The chain combines TRBV11-2 with TRBJ2-7; D possibly corresponds to TRBD2 (6 bases). Germline CDR1 is SGHAT and CDR2 is FQNNGV. V lost 1 base to trimming and J lost 6 bases, with 10 bases between them. CDR3 size: 13 residues. CDR3 DNA sequence: TGTGCCAGCAGCTTAGCCTGGGGACTCGAGCAGTACGTC. Its translation is CASSLAWGLEQYV.

This chain uses TRBV24-1 with TRBJ2-3, with 13 bases identical to TRBD2. From germline, CDR1 is KGHDR and CDR2 SFDVKD. The CDR3 covers 18 residues. V trimming: 4 bases; J trimming: 0 bases; junction bases outside the gene matches: 6. The CDR3 loop is CATSEIGTSGTSTDTQYF. CDR3 coding DNA: TGTGCCACCAGTGAAATCGGGACTAGCGGGACCAGCACAGATACGCAGTATTTT.

This clonotype was seen a few times. The chain employs TRBV7-2 and TRBJ2-2, with D possibly matching TRBD1 (6 bases). Germline CDR1 reads SGHTA; CDR2 reads FQGNSA. V lost 6 bases and J 5 bases, leaving 13 bases between the germline ends. The CDR3 length is 14 residues. CDR3 region: CASRGWGPTGELFF. The CDR3 DNA reads TGTGCCAGCAGAGGGTGGGGGCCAACCGGGGAGCTGTTTTTT.

The genes are TRBV10-3 and TRBJ2-2; D possibly corresponds to TRBD2 (6 bases). The CDR3 covers 14 residues. Trimming took 6 bases from V and 5 from J, leaving 13 bases between them. Germline V CDR1 and CDR2: ENHRY, SYGVKD. The CDR3 here is CAIRRDSQTGELFF. DNA of the CDR3: TGTGCCATCAGACGGGACTCCCAGACCGGGGAGCTGTTTTTT.

This clonotype was picked up a small number of times. The rearrangement uses TRBV7-2 and TRBJ2-2; D gene ambiguous. Germline-derived CDR1 and CDR2 are SGHTA and FQGNSA. V dropped 2 bases and J dropped 6 bases, with 7 bases sitting between them. The CDR3 has 13 residues. CDR3 nucleotides: TGTGCCAGCAGCTTATTGAAGCCCGGGGAGCTGTTTTTT. Amino acids: CASSLLKPGELFF.